Following are 24 T cell receptor beta chains from one sample sequenced in a study of Graves' ophthalmopathy and Graves' hyperthyroidism. Using RNA transcripts, the TCR beta CDR3 regions were amplified. Second-round multiplex PCR came after first-round RT-PCR with HTBI primers. Using its own MiXCR run on the multiplex PCR reads, TCRdb lists one record per CDR3 protein. Seen here are around 1,200,000 distinct CDR3 sequences, about 38% observed once, and the top ten hold more than 9.5%. The source material was peripheral blood or thyroid tissue (not recorded which). The receptors here all came from an adult man with Graves' hyperthyroidism.

This clonotype showed up many times. V and J are TRBV14 and TRBJ2-7; D is undetermined. The CDR3 is made up of 12 amino acids. Germline lookup yields CDR1 SGHDN and CDR2 FVKESK. Trimming pared 2 bases from V and 6 bases from J, leaving 8 bases between. CDR3 in amino acids: CASSQSRLEQYF. The CDR3 coding sequence is TGTGCCAGCAGCCAAAGTAGGCTCGAGCAGTACTTC.

In this sample, this clonotype turned up many times. This chain connects TRBV15 to TRBJ1-5; no firm D call. The CDR3 totals 16 residues. Trimming shortened V by 0 bases and J by 7 bases, and 16 bases separated the two germline ends. CDR1 LNHNV and CDR2 YYDKDF come from the germline V gene (reference sequence). CDR3 protein: CATSRDLATWVQPQHF. In DNA, the CDR3 is TGTGCCACCAGCAGAGATCTTGCGACATGGGTCCAGCCCCAGCATTTT.

This clonotype was recorded a few times. This chain uses TRBV10-3 with TRBJ2-2; D gene unclear. CDR1 and CDR2 (germline): ENHRY, SYGVKD. The CDR3 extends over 13 amino acids. V was trimmed by 10 bases and J by 6 bases, leaving 15 bases between them. CDR3 sequence reads: CASREGSAGELFF. The CDR3 bases are TGTGCCAGTAGGGAAGGTTCGGCCGGGGAGCTGTTTTTT.

This clonotype has a handful of counts. This chain joins TRBV27 and TRBJ1-6, with TRBD1 matching 11 bases. This CDR3 is 16 amino acids long. Trimming at V came to 5 bases and at J to 9 bases, leaving 9 bases not matched to a gene. Per germline, CDR1 MNHEY and CDR2 SMNVEV (reference sequence). In DNA form, the CDR3 reads TGTGCCAGCAGTCGCTCCTCGGGACAGGGGGGTTCACCCCTCCACTTT. This sequence encodes CASSRSSGQGGSPLHF.

This clonotype has a handful of counts. The genes are TRBV16 and TRBJ1-3; D not resolved. Germline CDR1 and CDR2: KGHSY and FQNENV. The CDR3 runs 15 residues. Between the trimmed V and J ends, which lost 2 bases and 3 bases, there was a span of 11 bases. CDR3: CASSQATAGGNTIYF. CDR3 in DNA: TGTGCCAGCAGCCAAGCCACCGCGGGTGGAAACACCATATATTTT.

This clonotype appeared a few times. The chain joins TRBV20-1 to TRBJ1-1; D unresolved. The CDR3 length is 16 residues. The V gene lost 0 bases and the J gene lost 3 bases, with 17 bases spanning the gap. Germline lookup yields CDR1 DFQATT and CDR2 SNEGSKA (reference sequence). DNA of the CDR3: TGCAGTGCTAGAGACGGAGGGAGGCTGTCGGACACTGAAGCTTTCTTT. Amino acids: CSARDGGRLSDTEAFF.

The chain employs TRBV24-1 and TRBJ1-1, with D unresolved. This CDR3 region has 12 residues. V dropped 9 bases and J dropped 5 bases, with 12 bases sitting between them. Per the germline V gene, CDR1 is KGHDR and CDR2 is SFDVKD. CDR3 sequence (DNA): TGTGCCACCCGGGCCGGGGAAACTGAAGCTTTCTTT. Encoded protein: CATRAGETEAFF.

This clonotype turned up a few times. The chain employs TRBV20-1 and TRBJ2-7; D not certain. The germline V and J ends were trimmed by 4 bases and 3 bases, with 13 bases remaining between them. Germline V gene data show CDR1 as DFQATT and CDR2 as SNEGSKA (reference sequence). The CDR3 has 13 residues. This CDR3 reads CSAKGLIYYEQYF. The CDR3, as DNA: TGCAGTGCTAAGGGTCTGATATACTACGAGCAGTACTTC.

This clonotype was counted between two and nine times. The final CDR3 position lacks the conserved phenylalanine or tryptophan, pointing to a likely read error. Because the CDR3's place on the DNA is in doubt, the DNA is left out and the CDR3 is given as listed by TCRdb. This rearrangement joins TRBV10-3 to TRBJ1-1. In germline, CDR1 is ENHRY, CDR2 SYGVKD. The CDR3 is 11 residues long, ends included. The CDR3 region is CATGEDTRANY.

The chain links TRBV2 to TRBJ1-5; TRBD1 matches 7 bases. This CDR3 has 14 amino acids. Germline CDR1 SNHLY, CDR2 FYNNEI. V lost 6 bases to trimming and J lost 5 bases; unmatched junction nucleotides: 7. DNA for the CDR3: TGTGCCAGCAGCAAACAGGGGCTGCATCAGCCCCAGCATTTT. Its protein product is CASSKQGLHQPQHF.

This clonotype was recorded many times. The V gene is TRBV6-5, the J gene TRBJ1-1; tentatively, D is TRBD1 (6 bases). The CDR3 has 13 residues. Germline V gene data show CDR1 as MNHEY and CDR2 as SVGAGI. The germline V and J ends were trimmed by 7 bases and 6 bases, with 15 bases remaining between them. The CDR3 region has the DNA TGTGCCAGCAAGGACAGCGGACAGCCTGAAGCTTTCTTT. Protein product: CASKDSGQPEAFF.

The chain joins TRBV15 to TRBJ1-5; 7 bases agree with TRBD1. The V gene's germline CDR1 is LNHNV and CDR2 YYDKDF (reference sequence). The J segment lost 3 bases and the V segment lost 2 bases, leaving 7 bases of the junction unmatched. The CDR3 is 16 amino acids. The CDR3 region is CATSRPFDRVNQPQHF. The CDR3 coding sequence is TGTGCCACCAGCAGACCGTTTGACAGGGTCAATCAGCCCCAGCATTTT. The full variable domain, its missing parts supplied by reference TRBV15 and TRBJ1-5, is DAMVIQNPRYQVTQFGKPVTLSCSQTLNHNVMYWYQQKSSQAPKLLFHYYDKDFNNEADTPDNFQSRRPNTSFCFLDIRSPGLGDTAMYLCATSRPFDRVNQPQHFGDGTRLSIL.

This clonotype was counted only a few times. This chain uses TRBV5-6 with TRBJ1-6, with a weak D call TRBD1 (6 bases). From germline, CDR1 is SGHDT and CDR2 YYEEEE. The CDR3 totals 15 residues. Trimming pared 5 bases from V and 7 bases from J, leaving 16 bases between. CDR3 loop: CASSSRGMGNSPLHF. CDR3 nucleotide sequence: TGTGCCAGCAGTTCAAGGGGGATGGGGAATTCACCCCTCCACTTT.

In nucleotides, the CDR3 is TGCAGTGCTAGGGGTACAGGGGACGGCTACACCTTC. The encoded protein is CSARGTGDGYTF. The chain couples TRBV20-1 to TRBJ1-2; TRBD1 agrees at 7 bases. In germline, CDR1 is DFQATT, CDR2 SNEGSKA (reference sequence). The length of the CDR3 is 12 residues. V lost 3 bases and J lost 8; bases outside the gene matches: 6.

This clonotype appeared many times. The chain couples TRBV7-9 to TRBJ1-4; 8 bases fit TRBD1. The J segment lost 4 bases and the V segment lost 5 bases, leaving 3 bases of the junction unmatched. CDR3 length equals 14 residues. Germline CDR1 SEHNR, CDR2 FQNEAQ (reference sequence). The CDR3 sequence: CASSRDRSNEKLFF. Here the CDR3 DNA reads TGTGCCAGCAGCCGGGACAGGAGTAATGAAAAACTGTTTTTT.

The rearrangement uses TRBV28 and TRBJ1-5; possibly TRBD1 for D (6 bases). CDR1 MDHEN and CDR2 SYDVKM come from the germline V gene. The ends were cut back, 3 bases at V and 3 bases at J, with 9 bases in the middle. CDR3 length: 14 amino acids. CDR3 DNA sequence: TGTGCCAGCAGTTTGGACAGTTACAATCAGCCCCAGCATTTT. Encoded protein: CASSLDSYNQPQHF. The full variable domain, in which reference TRBV28 and TRBJ1-5 provide the parts outside the CDR3, is DVKVTQSSRYLVKRTGEKVFLECVQDMDHENMFWYRQDPGLGLRLIYFSYDVKMKEKGDIPEGYSVSREKKERFSLILESASTNQTSMYLCASSLDSYNQPQHFGDGTRLSIL.

This clonotype was seen many times. The chain recombines TRBV10-3 with TRBJ1-5; TRBD1 aligns across 10 bases. The germline gives CDR1 ENHRY, CDR2 SYGVKD. This CDR3 has 14 residues. V lost 4 bases to trimming and J lost 5 bases; unmatched junction nucleotides: 2. CDR3 amino acids: CAISVTGGDQPQHF. CDR3 coding DNA: TGTGCCATCAGTGTGACAGGGGGCGATCAGCCCCAGCATTTT.

The sample holds many counts of this clonotype. The chain is built from TRBV2 and TRBJ2-6; D gene uncertain. The CDR3 covers 17 residues. V lost 4 bases and J 0 bases, leaving 13 bases between the germline ends. Germline values: CDR1 SNHLY, CDR2 FYNNEI. CDR3 protein: CASSVRQKDSGANVLTF. CDR3 nucleotide sequence: TGTGCCAGCAGTGTACGGCAGAAAGACTCTGGGGCCAACGTCCTGACTTTC.

This clonotype has more than one count but fewer than ten. The genes are TRBV7-2 and TRBJ2-2; 9 nucleotides match TRBD2. The trim removed 5 bases at V and 7 bases at J, leaving 11 bases unmatched. The CDR3 consists of 16 residues. The germline V gene has CDR1 SGHTA and CDR2 FQGNSA. In DNA form, the CDR3 reads TGTGCCAGCAGCGCCCATAGCGGGGGTCTGGGCGGGGAGCTGTTTTTT. This gives the protein CASSAHSGGLGGELFF.

This chain joins TRBV10-3 and TRBJ2-7, with D maybe TRBD2 (5 bases). Trimming stripped 7 bases from V and 2 bases from J, with 15 bases between. The CDR3 totals 14 residues. CDR1 and CDR2 (germline): ENHRY, SYGVKD. The CDR3 region has the DNA TGTGCCATCAAGGTGGAAGCCGGGACCTACGAGCAGTACTTC. As protein: CAIKVEAGTYEQYF.

This clonotype was counted a few times. The chain couples TRBV6-6 to TRBJ1-5, with 9 bases fitting TRBD1. After removal of 6 bases from V and 5 bases from J, the junction contained 5 bases not matched to a gene. The germline CDR1 and CDR2 sequences are MNHNY and SVGAGI (reference sequence). This CDR3 has 14 amino acids. The CDR3 nucleotides read TGTGCCAGCAGGGAAGACAGGGGGTATCAGCCCCAGCATTTT. The encoded protein is CASREDRGYQPQHF.

This clonotype has at least ten counts. The chain is built from TRBV20-1 and TRBJ2-7; no definite D call. The CDR3 is 13 amino acids. CDR1 is DFQATT, CDR2 SNEGSKA, per germline (reference sequence). V was shortened by 5 bases and J by 5 bases, with 16 bases between the two germline ends. For the CDR3, the DNA is TGCAGTGCTGGGCCGTGGCTCCCGAACGAGCAGTACTTC. Translation: CSAGPWLPNEQYF.

This clonotype came up a few times. The chain links TRBV7-9 to TRBJ2-7; D is possibly TRBD2 (5 bases). CDR1 is SEHNR and CDR2 is FQNEAQ in the germline V gene (reference sequence). This CDR3 is 13 amino acids long. Trimming stripped 5 bases from V and 3 bases from J, with 11 bases between. The chain's CDR3 is CASSRTRDYEQYF. The CDR3 DNA sequence: TGTGCCAGCAGCCGGACCCGGGACTACGAGCAGTACTTC.

This clonotype was picked up a small number of times. The V call is TRBV6-5, the J call TRBJ2-7; 7 positions match TRBD2. The trim removed 7 bases at V and 3 bases at J, leaving 12 bases unmatched. The V gene's germline CDR1 is MNHEY and CDR2 SVGAGI. The CDR3 covers 15 residues. DNA of the CDR3: TGTGCCAGCATCCCCGGTGGCGGGAGTGGCTACGAGCAGTACTTC. Its protein is CASIPGGGSGYEQYF.